The source of this TCR beta chain is a study of cytomegalovirus exposure and HLA in healthy donors. The PCR contained 60 Vbeta and 13 Jbeta primers. Assay: immunoSEQ multiplex PCR; the TCRdb copy retains only in-frame clones and omits some. The sample lists about 160,000 clones, approximately 82% occurring once. Of note for this clone: Antigen specificity is unknown.

General study results and limits: The investigators catalogued 150 to 200 TCR beta chains as cytomegalovirus-associated. According to reports, the classifier identified cytomegalovirus status with high specificity and sensitivity.

CDR1 and CDR2 (germline): SGHDT, YYEEEE. V gave up 4 bases and J gave up 4 bases, with 21 bases separating them. The CDR3 loop spans 17 amino acids. The sequence was collected from a male donor in good health and CMV-seronegative. Material for sequencing was PBMCs. V gene TRBV5-6 combines with J gene TRBJ2-1, with D tentatively TRBD2 (7 bases). The DNA of the CDR3 is TGTGCCAGCAGCGGTGCGGGGGCCCCAAATCCTTACAATGAGCAGTTCTTC. Its translation is CASSGAGAPNPYNEQFF.